This T cell receptor (beta chain) is from a study of T cells after yellow fever vaccination. TCRdb reprocessed the 5' RACE reads via MiXCR and lists one record per CDR3 protein. Of about 74,000 distinct CDR3 sequences in the sample, roughly 6.9% are singletons; the top ten hold around 32%. General observations from the study: Subsequent to the booster, the majority of primary-vaccination clones reappeared (96% CD4, 85% to 90% CD8).

CDR3 length: 14 amino acids. V lost 4 bases to trimming and J lost 1 base, with 8 bases between them. Germline V CDR1 and CDR2: MGHRA, YSYEKL. This clonotype was seen a handful of times. Its antigen is currently unknown. Sequenced material: CD8+ T cells sorted from PBMCs, taken about 5 days after the first yellow fever vaccination. The TCR originated in a young man who received the YFV17D yellow fever vaccine. The chain employs TRBV4-1 and TRBJ1-5, with D uncertain. The CDR3 DNA follows: TGCGCCAGCAGCCGACCTGGGAGCAATCAGCCCCAGCATTTT. This translates into CASSRPGSNQPQHF.